This entry lists 20 T cell receptor beta chains sequenced from one sample in a study of human T cells and chemical hapten exposure. TCRdb re-called the RACE reads through MiXCR, storing one row per CDR3 protein. The data hold about 64,000 distinct CDR3 sequences, with 11% observed a single time. Sample time point: patch test 3, about 24 weeks after DPC sensitization. Treatment of the sample: therapeutic diphenylcyclopropenone sensitization with weekly scalp DPC. Sequences were derived from whole blood, sampled in connection with sensitization to the hapten diphenylcyclopropenone (DPC). Receptors originate from a woman in her twenties or thirties with alopecia areata. Some clones in this sample may be carry-over from other donors' samples.

The sample holds a few counts of this clonotype. The genes are TRBV4-2 and TRBJ1-3; 10 nucleotides agree with TRBD1. This CDR3 has 15 amino acids. V trimming: 4 bases; J trimming: 5 bases; junction bases outside the gene matches: 5. Germline V CDR1 and CDR2: LGHNA, YNFKEQ. The CDR3 sequence: CASSRVTGGRNTIYF. DNA for the CDR3: TGTGCCAGCAGCCGAGTGACAGGGGGCCGAAACACCATATATTTT.

V gene TRBV10-3 combines with J gene TRBJ2-5; possibly TRBD1 or TRBD2 for D (5 bases each). From germline, CDR1 is ENHRY and CDR2 SYGVKD. The V end was cut by 4 bases, the J end by 1 base, with 13 bases between. This CDR3 has 15 amino acids. CDR3 sequence: CAISVTGLGQETQYF. DNA of the CDR3: TGTGCCATCAGTGTTACAGGACTCGGCCAAGAGACCCAGTACTTC.

This clonotype has only a few counts. The chain carries TRBV21-1 and TRBJ1-1; the table's D call of TRBD1 was not tested on the DNA. TRBV21-1 is marked as a pseudogene. The CDR3 is 16 residues long. CDR3 sequence: CASSVREGEKVVEAFF. CDR3 DNA: TGTGCCAGCAGCGTTCGAGAGGGGGAGAAAGTGGTTGAAGCTTTCTTT.

This clonotype was recorded many times. V usage is TRBV6-2 or TRBV6-3 and J usage is TRBJ2-3; D is unresolved. The CDR3 extends over 12 amino acids. The V end lost 4 bases, the J end lost 6 bases, and 8 bases lay between the germline ends. CDR1 is MNHEY, CDR2 SVGEGT, per germline. The CDR3 protein is CASSFVGDTQYF. In DNA form, the CDR3 reads TGTGCCAGCAGTTTTGTCGGGGATACGCAGTATTTT.

The chain has TRBV28 and TRBJ1-5; 10 bases line up with TRBD1. The CDR3 sequence is 18 residues long. The germline gives CDR1 MDHEN, CDR2 SYDVKM. With 5 bases clipped from V and 2 bases from J, the junction kept 12 bases outside the gene matches. This CDR3 is CASSKPGQGSLGNQPQHF. The DNA for the CDR3 is TGTGCCAGCAGTAAACCGGGACAGGGGTCCCTGGGCAATCAGCCCCAGCATTTT.

This clonotype was seen ten or more times. The V call is TRBV18, the J call TRBJ1-1, with 7 bases lining up with TRBD1. V trimming: 6 bases; J trimming: 2 bases; junction bases outside the gene matches: 6. The length of the CDR3 is 14 residues. The germline CDR1 and CDR2 sequences are KGHSH and LQKENI. The CDR3 bases are TGTGCCAGCTCCCGGGACAGTTTCAACACTGAAGCTTTCTTT. Translated: CASSRDSFNTEAFF.

This clonotype was seen ten or more times. The rearrangement joins TRBV6-5 to TRBJ1-1; D may be TRBD1 (5 bases). There are 16 residues in the CDR3. V was pared by 0 bases and J by 1 base, with 12 bases between. Germline assignment: CDR1 MNHEY and CDR2 SVGAGI. DNA for the CDR3: TGTGCCAGCAGTTACTCTTCCGGGACTTCGAACACTGAAGCTTTCTTT. It is translated as CASSYSSGTSNTEAFF.

This sequence joins TRBV19 and TRBJ2-1; D is perhaps TRBD2 (6 bases). The CDR3 sequence is 15 residues long. Germline V gene lookup returns CDR1 LNHDA and CDR2 SQIVND (reference sequence). Trimming shortened V by 0 bases and J by 5 bases, and 11 bases separated the two germline ends. The CDR3 coding sequence is TGTGCCAGTAGTATAGAAGGACTACCCAACAATGAGCAGTTCTTC. This translates into CASSIEGLPNNEQFF.

This clonotype has a count of ten or more. One junction end disagrees with the germline gene, perhaps due to a read error. V usage is TRBV28 and J usage is TRBJ2-7, with D possibly TRBD1 on 6 matching bases. The germline V gene has CDR1 MDHEN and CDR2 SYDVKM. The CDR3 contains 15 residues. The CDR3, as DNA: TGTGCCAGCACTTTACTCTCCGGACAGACCTACGAGCAGTACTTC. It is translated as CASTLLSGQTYEQYF.

V is TRBV20-1 and J is TRBJ1-1, with D perhaps matching TRBD1 (6 bases). The CDR3 has 12 amino acids. The V gene's germline CDR1 is DFQATT and CDR2 SNEGSKA (reference sequence). Trimming removed 6 bases at V and 4 bases at J, with 12 bases between. The CDR3 DNA is TGCAGTGCAGGGGGAGGAGCCACTGAAGCTTTCTTT. Its translation is CSAGGGATEAFF.

CDR3 DNA sequence: TGTGCCAGCAGCCCCCTACTAGCGACTTCCGATACGCAGTATTTT. The encoded protein is CASSPLLATSDTQYF. The J gene is TRBJ2-3, the V gene TRBV7-9; 7 bases fit TRBD2. The germline gives CDR1 SEHNR, CDR2 FQNEAQ (reference sequence). The CDR3 runs 15 residues. Losses at the gene ends were 5 bases for V and 6 bases for J; bases not matched to a gene: 11.

The V and J genes are TRBV3-1 and TRBJ2-5; D is ambiguous. Trimming pared 5 bases from V and 7 bases from J, leaving 8 bases between. CDR1 LGHDT and CDR2 YNNKEL come from the germline V gene (reference sequence). The CDR3 consists of 11 residues. CDR3 sequence: CASSNSGTQYF. The CDR3 coding sequence is TGTGCCAGCAGCAACTCCGGGACCCAGTACTTC.

In regard to this clonotype: This sequence may be a read error, since a much larger clone differs from it by one base. This chain links TRBV5-1 with TRBJ2-7; 7 bases are shared with TRBD1. Germline V CDR1 and CDR2: SGHRS, YFSETQ. V lost 0 bases to trimming and J lost 1 base; unmatched junction nucleotides: 7. CDR3 length: 16 amino acids. The CDR3 nucleotides read TGCGCCAGCAGCTTGGTGGGACAGACAATGTCCTACGAGCAGTACTTC. This translates into CASSLVGQTMSYEQYF.

This clonotype was detected ten times or more. The chain joins TRBV30 to TRBJ1-2; a possible D gene is TRBD1 (5 bases). Germline-derived CDR1 and CDR2 are GTSNPN and SVGIG (reference sequence). This CDR3 is built from 13 residues. Trimming shortened V by 1 base and J by 4 bases, and 10 bases separated the two germline ends. This chain's CDR3 is CAWSAGTVYGYTF. The CDR3 nucleotides read TGTGCCTGGAGTGCCGGGACGGTCTATGGCTACACCTTC.

Concerning this clonotype itself: A much larger clone differs from this one at a single base, so this may be a read error. The chain is built from TRBV28 and TRBJ1-4, with D maybe TRBD1 (5 bases). CDR3 length: 14 residues. Germline-derived CDR1 and CDR2 are MDHEN and SYDVKM. The CDR3 is CASSLGPQGEKLYF. For the CDR3, the DNA is TGTGCCAGCAGTTTGGGACCGCAGGGTGAAAAACTGTATTTT.

Many counts were recorded for this clonotype. V is TRBV11-2 and J is TRBJ2-4; 12 bases are a match to TRBD2. Trimming removed 5 bases from V and 15 bases from J; junction bases left unmatched: 14. Germline CDR1 reads SGHAT; CDR2 reads FQNNGV. The CDR3 is 15 amino acids. The CDR3 loop is CASSHLGLAGGPLYF. The DNA for the CDR3 is TGTGCCAGCAGCCATCTCGGGCTAGCGGGAGGGCCTTTGTACTTC. The variable domain in full, completed from reference TRBV11-2 and TRBJ2-4, reads EAGVAQSPRYKIIEKRQSVAFWCNPISGHATLYWYQQILGQGPKLLIQFQNNGVVDDSQLPKDRFSAERLKGVDSTLKIQPAKLEDSAVYLCASSHLGLAGGPLYFGAGTRLSVL.

The chain has TRBV3-1 and TRBJ1-5; 7 positions match TRBD1. Germline trimming cut 9 bases from V and 3 bases from J; bases unmatched to any gene: 8. There are 14 residues in the CDR3. The V gene's germline CDR1 is LGHDT and CDR2 YNNKEL (reference sequence). CDR3 sequence reads: CARPPRGPNQPQHF. The CDR3 DNA reads TGTGCCAGGCCACCGAGGGGGCCCAATCAGCCCCAGCATTTT.

This clonotype was seen repeatedly, ten times or more. This rearrangement joins TRBV5-5 to TRBJ2-2, with 11 bases matching TRBD1. From germline, CDR1 is SGHKS and CDR2 YYEKEE (reference sequence). The CDR3 has 18 residues. J gave up 5 bases and V 0 bases, and 9 bases lay outside the gene matches. CDR3 nucleotides: TGTGCCAGCAGCTTGGGGACCGGGACAGGGGGACTGACCGGGGAGCTGTTTTTT. Its protein product is CASSLGTGTGGLTGELFF. Based on the CDR3 plus reference TRBV5-5 and TRBJ2-2, the full variable domain is DAGVTQSPTHLIKTRGQQVTLRCSPISGHKSVSWYQQVLGQGPQFIFQYYEKEERGRGNFPDRFSARQFPNYSSELNVNALLLGDSALYLCASSLGTGTGGLTGELFFGEGSRLTVL.

The chain links TRBV29-1 to TRBJ2-3; 9 bases line up with TRBD2. Germline V gives CDR1 SQVTM, CDR2 ANQGSEA. V lost 8 bases to trimming and J lost 1 base; unmatched junction nucleotides: 7. The CDR3 is 14 residues long. In DNA form, the CDR3 reads TGCAGCTCAGGCGGCGGGAGGGGCACAGATACGCAGTATTTT. Its protein product is CSSGGGRGTDTQYF.

The rearrangement links TRBV6-2 or TRBV6-3 to TRBJ1-2; D is unclear. Germline-derived CDR1 and CDR2 are MNHEY and SVGEGT. Trimming pared 6 bases from V and 4 bases from J, leaving 9 bases between. CDR3 length: 12 amino acids. The CDR3 region has the DNA TGTGCCAGCAGACGGGAGCTCTATGGCTACACCTTC. This encodes CASRRELYGYTF.